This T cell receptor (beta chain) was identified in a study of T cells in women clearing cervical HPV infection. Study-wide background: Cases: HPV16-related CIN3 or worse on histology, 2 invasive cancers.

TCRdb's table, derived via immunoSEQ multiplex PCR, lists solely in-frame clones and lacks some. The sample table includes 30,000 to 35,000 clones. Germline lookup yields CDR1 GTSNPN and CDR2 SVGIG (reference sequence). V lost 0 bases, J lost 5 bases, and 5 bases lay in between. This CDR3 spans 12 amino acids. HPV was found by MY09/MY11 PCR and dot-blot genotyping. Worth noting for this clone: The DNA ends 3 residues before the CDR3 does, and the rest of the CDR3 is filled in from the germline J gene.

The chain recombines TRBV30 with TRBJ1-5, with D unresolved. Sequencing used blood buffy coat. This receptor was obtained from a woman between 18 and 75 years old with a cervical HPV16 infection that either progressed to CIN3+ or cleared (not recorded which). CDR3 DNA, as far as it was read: TGTGCCTGGAGTGTCAGAGATCAGCCC. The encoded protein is CAWSVRDQP. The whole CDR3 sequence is CAWSVRDQPQHF.